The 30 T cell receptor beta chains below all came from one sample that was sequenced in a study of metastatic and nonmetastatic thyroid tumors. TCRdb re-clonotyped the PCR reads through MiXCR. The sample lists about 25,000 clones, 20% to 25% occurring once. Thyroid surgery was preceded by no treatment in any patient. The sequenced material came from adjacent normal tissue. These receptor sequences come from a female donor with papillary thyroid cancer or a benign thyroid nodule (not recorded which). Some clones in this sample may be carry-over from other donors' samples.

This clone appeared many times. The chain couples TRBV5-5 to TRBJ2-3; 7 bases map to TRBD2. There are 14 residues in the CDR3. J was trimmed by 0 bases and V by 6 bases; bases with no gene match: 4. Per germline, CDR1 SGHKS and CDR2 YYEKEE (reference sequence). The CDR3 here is CASIREASTDTQYF. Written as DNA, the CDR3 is TGTGCCAGCATACGGGAGGCTAGCACAGATACGCAGTATTTT.

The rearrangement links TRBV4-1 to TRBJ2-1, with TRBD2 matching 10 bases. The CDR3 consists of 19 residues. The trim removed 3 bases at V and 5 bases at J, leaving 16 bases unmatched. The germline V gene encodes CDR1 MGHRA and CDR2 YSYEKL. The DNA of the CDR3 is TGCGCCAGCAGCCAGGAGCTAGCGGGAGCCCTCTTAGGAGACAATGAGCAGTTCTTC. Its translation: CASSQELAGALLGDNEQFF.

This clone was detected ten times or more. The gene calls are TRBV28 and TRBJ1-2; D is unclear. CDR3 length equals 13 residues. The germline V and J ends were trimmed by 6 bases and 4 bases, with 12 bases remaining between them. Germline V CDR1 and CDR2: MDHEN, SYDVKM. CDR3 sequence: CASRNTVTYGYTF. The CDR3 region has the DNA TGTGCCAGCAGGAACACAGTTACCTATGGCTACACCTTC.

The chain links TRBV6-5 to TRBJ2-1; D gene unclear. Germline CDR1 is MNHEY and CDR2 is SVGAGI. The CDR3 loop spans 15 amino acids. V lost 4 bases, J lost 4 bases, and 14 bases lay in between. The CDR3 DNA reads TGTGCCAGCAGTTCAGAGGTCCAAATTTACAATGAGCAGTTCTTC. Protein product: CASSSEVQIYNEQFF.

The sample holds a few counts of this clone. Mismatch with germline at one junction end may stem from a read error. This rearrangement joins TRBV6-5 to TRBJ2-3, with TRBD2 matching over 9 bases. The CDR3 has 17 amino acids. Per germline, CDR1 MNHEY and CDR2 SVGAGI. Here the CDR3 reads CASRWTSATASADTQYF. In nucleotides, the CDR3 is TGCGCCAGCAGGTGGACTAGCGCGACTGCTAGCGCAGATACGCAGTATTTT.

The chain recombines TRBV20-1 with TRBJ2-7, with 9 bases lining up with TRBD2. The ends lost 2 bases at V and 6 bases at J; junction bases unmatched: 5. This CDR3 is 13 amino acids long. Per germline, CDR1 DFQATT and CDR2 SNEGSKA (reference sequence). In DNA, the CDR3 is TGCAGTGCTAGATTAGCGGGAGTGTCCGAGCAGTACTTC. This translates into CSARLAGVSEQYF.

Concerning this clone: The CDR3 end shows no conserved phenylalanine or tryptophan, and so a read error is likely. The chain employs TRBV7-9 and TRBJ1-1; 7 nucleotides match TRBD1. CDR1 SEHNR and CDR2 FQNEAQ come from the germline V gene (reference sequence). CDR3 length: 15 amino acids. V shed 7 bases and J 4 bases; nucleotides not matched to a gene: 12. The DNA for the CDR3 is TGTGCCAGCACCTATGGAGGGGGCGCGGTCACTGAAGCTTTCCTT. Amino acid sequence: CASTYGGGAVTEAFL.

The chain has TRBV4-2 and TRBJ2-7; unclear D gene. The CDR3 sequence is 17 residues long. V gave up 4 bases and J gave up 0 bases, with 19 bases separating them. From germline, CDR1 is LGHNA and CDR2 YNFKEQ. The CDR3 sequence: CASSLRIGWASSYEQYF. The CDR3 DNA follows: TGTGCCAGCAGCCTACGTATAGGTTGGGCTAGCTCCTACGAGCAGTACTTC.

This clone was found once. The DNA of the CDR3 is TGTGCCAGCGGACTAAAGGAGACCCAGTACTTC. This codes for CASGLKETQYF. The rearrangement joins TRBV5-4 to TRBJ2-5, with D possibly matching TRBD2 (6 bases). The germline V gene encodes CDR1 SGHNT and CDR2 YYREEE (reference sequence). V was cut by 7 bases and J by 5 bases, with 9 bases left in between. This CDR3 has 11 amino acids.

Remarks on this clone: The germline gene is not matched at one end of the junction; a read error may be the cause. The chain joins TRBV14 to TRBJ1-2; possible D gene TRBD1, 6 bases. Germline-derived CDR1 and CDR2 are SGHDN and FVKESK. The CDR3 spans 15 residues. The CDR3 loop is CASSQGPGVIYCYTF. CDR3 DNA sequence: TGTGCCAGCAGCCAGGGGCCAGGGGTTATCTATTGCTACACCTTC.

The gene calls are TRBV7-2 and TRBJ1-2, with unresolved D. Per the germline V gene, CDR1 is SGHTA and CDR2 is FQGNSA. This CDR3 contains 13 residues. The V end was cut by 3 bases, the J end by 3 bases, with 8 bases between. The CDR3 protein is CASSFDRYYGYTF. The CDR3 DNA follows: TGTGCCAGCAGCTTTGATCGGTACTATGGCTACACCTTC.

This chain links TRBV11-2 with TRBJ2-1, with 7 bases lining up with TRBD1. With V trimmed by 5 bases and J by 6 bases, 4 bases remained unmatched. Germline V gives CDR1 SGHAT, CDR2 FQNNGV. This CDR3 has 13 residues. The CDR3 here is CASSPGQLNEQFF. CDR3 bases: TGTGCCAGCAGCCCGGGACAGCTCAATGAGCAGTTCTTC.

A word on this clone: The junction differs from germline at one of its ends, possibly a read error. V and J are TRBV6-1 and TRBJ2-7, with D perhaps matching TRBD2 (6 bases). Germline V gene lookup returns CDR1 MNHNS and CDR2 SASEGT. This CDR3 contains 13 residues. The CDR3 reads CASSDGSGDEQYF. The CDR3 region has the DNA TGTGCCAGTAGTGACGGGAGTGGGGACGAGCAGTACTTC.

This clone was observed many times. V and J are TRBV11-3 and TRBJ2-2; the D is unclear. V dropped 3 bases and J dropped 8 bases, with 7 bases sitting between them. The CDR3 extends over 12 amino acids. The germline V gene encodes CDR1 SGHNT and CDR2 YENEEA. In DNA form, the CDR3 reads TGTGCCAGCAGCTTTTCCGCGGGGGAGCTGTTTTTT. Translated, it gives CASSFSAGELFF.

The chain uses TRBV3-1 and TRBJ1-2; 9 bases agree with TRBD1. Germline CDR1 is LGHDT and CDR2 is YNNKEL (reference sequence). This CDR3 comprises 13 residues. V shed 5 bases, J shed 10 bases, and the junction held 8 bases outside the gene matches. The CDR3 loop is CASSGTGGTLYTF. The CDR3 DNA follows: TGTGCCAGCAGCGGCACAGGGGGCACTCTCTACACCTTC.

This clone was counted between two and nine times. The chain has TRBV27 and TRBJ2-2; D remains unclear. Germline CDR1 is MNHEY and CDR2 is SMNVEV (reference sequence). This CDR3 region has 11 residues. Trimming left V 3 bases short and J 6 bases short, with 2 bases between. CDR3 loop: CASSLSGELFF. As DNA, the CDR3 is TGTGCCAGCAGTTTGTCCGGGGAGCTGTTTTTT.

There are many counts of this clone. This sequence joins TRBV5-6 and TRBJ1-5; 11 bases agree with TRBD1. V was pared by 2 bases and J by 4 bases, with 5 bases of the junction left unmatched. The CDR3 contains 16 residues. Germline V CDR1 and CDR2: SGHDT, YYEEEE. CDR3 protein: CASSFRDRGFNQPQHF. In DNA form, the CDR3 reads TGTGCCAGCAGCTTCCGGGACAGGGGGTTTAATCAGCCCCAGCATTTT.

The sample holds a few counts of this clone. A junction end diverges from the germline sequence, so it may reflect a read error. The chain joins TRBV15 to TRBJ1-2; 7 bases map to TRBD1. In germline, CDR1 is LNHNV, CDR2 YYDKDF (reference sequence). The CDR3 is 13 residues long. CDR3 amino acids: CATRREGARGYTF. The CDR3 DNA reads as TGTGCCACCAGAAGAGAGGGGGCCAGGGGCTACACATTC.

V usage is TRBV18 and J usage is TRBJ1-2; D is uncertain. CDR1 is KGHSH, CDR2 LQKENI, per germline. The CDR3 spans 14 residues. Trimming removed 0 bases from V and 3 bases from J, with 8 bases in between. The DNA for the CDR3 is TGTGCCAGCTCACCACCGTCGGGGTACTATGGCTACACCTTC. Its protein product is CASSPPSGYYGYTF.

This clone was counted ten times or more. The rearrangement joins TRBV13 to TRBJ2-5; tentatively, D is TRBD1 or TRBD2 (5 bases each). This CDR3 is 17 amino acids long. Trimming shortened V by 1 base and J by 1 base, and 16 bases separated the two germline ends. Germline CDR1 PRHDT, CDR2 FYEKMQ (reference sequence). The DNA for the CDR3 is TGTGCCAGCAGCTTAGAAGCTTCGGGGCGGACCCAAGAGACCCAGTACTTC. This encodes CASSLEASGRTQETQYF.

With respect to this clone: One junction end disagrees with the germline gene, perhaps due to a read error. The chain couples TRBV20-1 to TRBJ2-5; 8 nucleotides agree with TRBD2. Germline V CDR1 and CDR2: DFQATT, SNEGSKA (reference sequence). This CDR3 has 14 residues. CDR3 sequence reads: CCASSGTRQETLYF. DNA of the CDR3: TGCTGTGCTAGTAGCGGGACTCGCCAAGAGACCCTGTACTTC.

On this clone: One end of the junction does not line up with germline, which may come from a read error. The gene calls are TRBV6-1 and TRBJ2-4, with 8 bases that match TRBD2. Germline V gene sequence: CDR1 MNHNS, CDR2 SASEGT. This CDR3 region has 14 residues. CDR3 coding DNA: TGTGCCAGTAGTATTGCCGGGAGGGACAATGAGGAGTTCTTC. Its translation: CASSIAGRDNEEFF.

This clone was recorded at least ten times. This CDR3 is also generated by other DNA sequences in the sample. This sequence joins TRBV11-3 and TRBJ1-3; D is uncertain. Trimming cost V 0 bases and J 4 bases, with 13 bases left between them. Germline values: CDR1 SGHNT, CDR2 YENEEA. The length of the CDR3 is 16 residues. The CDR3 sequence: CASSLDISPAGNTIYF. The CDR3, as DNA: TGTGCCAGCAGCTTAGATATATCCCCCGCGGGAAACACCATATATTTT.

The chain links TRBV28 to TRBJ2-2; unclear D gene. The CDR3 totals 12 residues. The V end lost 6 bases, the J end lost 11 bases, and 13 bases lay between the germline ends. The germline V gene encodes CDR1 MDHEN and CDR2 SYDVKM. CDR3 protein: CASSAGVGELFF. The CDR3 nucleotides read TGTGCCAGCAGCGCCGGTGTCGGTGAGCTGTTTTTT.

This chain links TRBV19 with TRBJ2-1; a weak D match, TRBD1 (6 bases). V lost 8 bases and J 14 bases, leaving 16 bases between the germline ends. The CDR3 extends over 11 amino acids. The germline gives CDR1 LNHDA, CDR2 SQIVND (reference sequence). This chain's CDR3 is CASRLGAAEFF. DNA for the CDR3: TGTGCCAGTCGGCTGGGGGCCGCGGAGTTCTTC.

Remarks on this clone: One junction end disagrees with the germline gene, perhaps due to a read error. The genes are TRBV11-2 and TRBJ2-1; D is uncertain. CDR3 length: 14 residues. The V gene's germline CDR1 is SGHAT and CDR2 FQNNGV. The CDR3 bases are TGTGCCAGCAGCTTTACGGCGGTGGCAAATGTGCAGTTTTTC. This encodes CASSFTAVANVQFF.

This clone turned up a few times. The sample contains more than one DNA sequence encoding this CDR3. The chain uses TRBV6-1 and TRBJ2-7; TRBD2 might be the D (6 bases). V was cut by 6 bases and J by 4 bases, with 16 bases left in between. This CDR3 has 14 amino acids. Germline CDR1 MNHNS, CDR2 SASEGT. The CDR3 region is CASSSSGSSYEQYF. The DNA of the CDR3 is TGTGCCAGCAGCTCATCCGGGAGCTCATACGAGCAGTACTTC.

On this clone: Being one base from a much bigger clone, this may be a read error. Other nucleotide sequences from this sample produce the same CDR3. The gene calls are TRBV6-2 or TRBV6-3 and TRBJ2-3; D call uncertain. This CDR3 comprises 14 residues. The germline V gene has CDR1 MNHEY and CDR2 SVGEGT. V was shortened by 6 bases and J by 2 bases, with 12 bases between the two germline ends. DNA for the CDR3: TGTGCCAGCAGCCGCACAGAATTCACAGATACGCAGTATTTT. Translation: CASSRTEFTDTQYF.

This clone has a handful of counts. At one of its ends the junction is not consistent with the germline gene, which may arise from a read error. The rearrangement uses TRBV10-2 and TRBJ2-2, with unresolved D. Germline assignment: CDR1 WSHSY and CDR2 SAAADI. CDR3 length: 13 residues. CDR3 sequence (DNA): TGCGCCAGCGGTGAGACCAGCTCCGGGGAGCTGTTTTTT. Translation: CASGETSSGELFF.

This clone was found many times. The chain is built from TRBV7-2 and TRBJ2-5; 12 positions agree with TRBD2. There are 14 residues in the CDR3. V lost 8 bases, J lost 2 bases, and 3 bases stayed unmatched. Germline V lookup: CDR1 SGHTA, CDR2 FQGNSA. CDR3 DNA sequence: TGTGCCAGCCTAGCGGGAGGGATTCAAGAGACCCAGTACTTC. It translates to CASLAGGIQETQYF.